These 14 T cell receptor beta chains were all obtained from the same sample, sequenced in a study of cytomegalovirus exposure and HLA in healthy donors. Primers included in the PCR were 60 Vbeta and 13 Jbeta primers. Using immunoSEQ multiplex PCR, the repertoire was profiled, and TCRdb retains in-frame clones only, with some absent. The sample lists 250,000 to 350,000 clones; 80% were seen once. The sample was PBMCs. The receptors stem from a girl aged 2-15 years in good health and CMV-seronegative.

The genes are TRBV9 and TRBJ1-1; D is unclear. The V gene's germline CDR1 is SGDLS and CDR2 YYNGEE. V lost 4 bases, J lost 1 base, and 17 bases lay in between. The CDR3 contains 16 residues. In DNA form, the CDR3 reads TGTGCCAGCAGCCCAAGGGCGGGGTTCGGGAACACTGAAGCTTTCTTT. This codes for CASSPRAGFGNTEAFF.

The rearrangement joins TRBV28 to TRBJ2-7, with 7 bases lining up with TRBD1. Germline trimming cut 5 bases from V and 1 base from J; bases unmatched to any gene: 5. CDR1 is MDHEN, CDR2 SYDVKM, per germline. CDR3 size: 14 residues. The CDR3 loop reads CASSAPGQSYEQYF. DNA for the CDR3: TGTGCCAGCAGTGCCCCGGGACAGTCCTACGAGCAGTACTTC.

This chain uses TRBV6-5 with TRBJ1-2; TRBD1 aligns across 7 bases. CDR3 size: 15 residues. V lost 3 bases to trimming and J lost 6 bases; unmatched junction nucleotides: 10. Germline CDR1 and CDR2: MNHEY and SVGAGI. CDR3 loop: CASSYGGGTVNGYTF. DNA of the CDR3: TGTGCCAGCAGTTATGGGGGCGGGACAGTCAATGGCTACACCTTC.

The J gene is TRBJ2-7, the V gene TRBV4-1, with 8 positions matching TRBD1. Germline trimming cut 1 base from V and 0 bases from J; bases unmatched to any gene: 8. This CDR3 comprises 17 residues. CDR1 MGHRA and CDR2 YSYEKL come from the germline V gene. The CDR3 sequence is CASSQVWRQGSSYEQYF. CDR3 nucleotides: TGCGCCAGCAGCCAAGTGTGGCGACAGGGGAGCTCCTACGAGCAGTACTTC.

The CDR3 DNA reads TGTGCCAGCAGCTTGGGATTGAGGGGGCGCCTCTTTGGCTACACCTTC. This translates into CASSLGLRGRLFGYTF. V is TRBV5-8 and J is TRBJ1-2; 7 bases align to TRBD1. The CDR3 has 16 residues. Per germline, CDR1 SGHTS and CDR2 YDEGEE. J gave up 7 bases and V 0 bases, and 12 bases lay outside the gene matches.

The gene calls are TRBV10-3 and TRBJ1-5; D gene uncertain. This CDR3 comprises 14 residues. Germline CDR1 is ENHRY and CDR2 is SYGVKD. Deletions cut 4 bases from V and 6 bases from J, with 13 bases between. The DNA for the CDR3 is TGTGCCATCAGTGCACTCAAGTCTGTTCAGCCCCAGCATTTT. Translation: CAISALKSVQPQHF.

This chain joins TRBV7-8 and TRBJ2-7, with 12 bases matching TRBD2. V lost 4 bases to trimming and J lost 2 bases; unmatched junction nucleotides: 15. This CDR3 has 19 amino acids. The V gene's germline CDR1 is SGHVS and CDR2 FQNEAQ. CDR3 sequence: CASSWLTSGSDAPTYEQYF. The DNA of the CDR3 is TGTGCCAGCAGCTGGCTGACTAGCGGGAGTGATGCCCCAACCTACGAGCAGTACTTC.

The chain is built from TRBV29-1 and TRBJ2-5; tentatively, D is TRBD2 (6 bases). Trimming left V 3 bases short and J 5 bases short, with 13 bases between. The germline gives CDR1 SQVTM, CDR2 ANQGSEA. The CDR3 contains 13 residues. CDR3 sequence: CSVEWDSRETQYF. The CDR3 DNA sequence: TGCAGCGTTGAGTGGGACTCGAGGGAGACCCAGTACTTC.

The rearrangement links TRBV4-1 to TRBJ2-1; D is unclear. CDR1 and CDR2 (germline): MGHRA, YSYEKL. CDR3 length: 14 amino acids. Trimming stripped 0 bases from V and 5 bases from J, with 8 bases between. CDR3 nucleotides: TGCGCCAGCAGCCAAGATTTAGGAGACAATGAGCAGTTCTTC. Translating it yields CASSQDLGDNEQFF.

The V gene is TRBV7-2, the J gene TRBJ2-7, with TRBD1 identical over 9 bases. In germline, CDR1 is SGHTA, CDR2 FQGNSA. J gave up 4 bases and V 6 bases, and 10 bases lay outside the gene matches. The CDR3 loop spans 15 amino acids. The chain's CDR3 is CASSSPGQGSYEQYF. CDR3 nucleotide sequence: TGTGCCAGCAGTTCGCCGGGACAGGGTTCTTACGAGCAGTACTTC.

The chain is built from TRBV28 and TRBJ1-5; the D is unclear. Germline lookup yields CDR1 MDHEN and CDR2 SYDVKM. V lost 10 bases and J lost 2, with 9 bases in between. The CDR3 is 12 amino acids. The CDR3 DNA sequence: TGTGCCATCCAAGGAGGCAATCAGCCCCAGCATTTT. It codes for CAIQGGNQPQHF.

Remarks on this clone: An end of the junction differs from the germline gene, which may be a read error. The chain links TRBV7-9 to TRBJ2-2, with D hard to call. This CDR3 comprises 14 residues. CDR1 and CDR2 (germline): SEHNR, FQNEAQ (reference sequence). The CDR3 reads CSSSSLGRTGELFF. CDR3 nucleotides: TGTTCCAGCAGCTCCTTAGGCAGGACCGGGGAGCTGTTTTTT.

Comments on this clone: In the same sample, other DNA sequences code for this CDR3. The chain employs TRBV6-5 and TRBJ2-3; 8 bases fit TRBD2. This CDR3 has 14 residues. V lost 7 bases and J lost 1; bases outside the gene matches: 4. Germline V CDR1 and CDR2: MNHEY, SVGAGI. DNA of the CDR3: TGTGCCAGCAAACGAGCGGGAGGCACAGATACGCAGTATTTT. Protein: CASKRAGGTDTQYF.

The chain links TRBV5-6 to TRBJ1-2; 7 nucleotides line up with TRBD1. J gave up 4 bases and V 1 base, and 4 bases lay outside the gene matches. The CDR3 contains 14 residues. Per germline, CDR1 SGHDT and CDR2 YYEEEE. The CDR3: CASSLKTGSYGYTF. For the CDR3, the DNA is TGTGCCAGCAGCTTGAAGACAGGGTCCTATGGCTACACCTTC.